The entry below describes one T cell receptor (beta chain). Its antigen is unidentified. A quantity of about 0.45 to 1 ug RNA underwent reverse transcription using random hexamers. The immunoSEQ assay covered 54 Vbeta and 13 Jbeta segments for CDR3. TCRdb ran MiXCR on the immunoSEQ multiplex PCR reads and lists one entry per CDR3 protein. This sample has approximately 87,000 distinct CDR3 sequences, with about 96% found just once. This record belongs to a study of CD8 T cells in Susac syndrome. The study, taken as a whole, reports: Among people with Susac, CD8+ clonal expansion was greatest in TEMRA cells and active patients.

The CDR3 runs 15 residues. Per the germline V gene, CDR1 is MNHEY and CDR2 is SVGAGI. Trimming took 6 bases from V and 5 from J, leaving 19 bases between them. The chain links TRBV6-5 to TRBJ2-5; a weak D match, TRBD2 (6 bases). The TCR originated in a human donor with Susac syndrome. Input material: CD8+ T cells from PBMCs. CDR3 amino acids: CASSQTSYQSETQYF. CDR3 in DNA: TGTGCCAGCAGCCAGACTAGTTATCAGTCGGAGACCCAGTACTTC.